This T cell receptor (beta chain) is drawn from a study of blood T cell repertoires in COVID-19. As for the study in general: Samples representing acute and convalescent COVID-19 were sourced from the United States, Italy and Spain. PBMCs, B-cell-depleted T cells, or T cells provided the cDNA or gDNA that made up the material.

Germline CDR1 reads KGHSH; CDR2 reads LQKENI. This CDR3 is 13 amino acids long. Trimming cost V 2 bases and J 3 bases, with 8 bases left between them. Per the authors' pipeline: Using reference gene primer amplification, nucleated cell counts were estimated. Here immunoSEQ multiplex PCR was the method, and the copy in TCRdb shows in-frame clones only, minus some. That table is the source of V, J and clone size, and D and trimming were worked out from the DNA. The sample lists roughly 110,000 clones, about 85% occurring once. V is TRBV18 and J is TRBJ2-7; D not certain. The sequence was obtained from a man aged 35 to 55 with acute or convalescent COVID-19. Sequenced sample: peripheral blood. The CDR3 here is CASSPYSNYEQYF. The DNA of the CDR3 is TGTGCCAGCTCACCATACAGTAACTACGAGCAGTACTTC.